This T cell receptor beta chain emerged from a study of response to subunit inactivated influenza vaccine. MiXCR, applied by TCRdb to the RT-PCR reads, yields one record per CDR3 protein. The table shows about 780,000 distinct CDR3 sequences, with less than 20% occurring only once. Germline CDR1 and CDR2: SEHNR and FQNEAQ (reference sequence). V dropped 3 bases and J dropped 1; count of bases not matched to a gene: 6. There are 16 residues in the CDR3. The sample in question was PBMCs from blood, obtained 5 to 6 days after vaccination. V is TRBV7-9 and J is TRBJ2-3; 8 bases are a match to TRBD2. The TCR comes from a man in his fifties or sixties who received an inactivated influenza vaccine. CDR3 loop: CASSLRPGLGTDTQYF. The CDR3 coding sequence is TGTGCCAGCAGCTTGCGACCGGGACTAGGCACAGATACGCAGTATTTT. The complete variable domain, with remaining parts taken from reference TRBV7-9 and TRBJ2-3, reads DTGVSQNPRHKITKRGQNVTFRCDPISEHNRLYWYRQTLGQGPEFLTYFQNEAQLEKSRLLSDRFSAERPKGSFSTLEIQRTEQGDSAMYLCASSLRPGLGTDTQYFGPGTRLTVL.